This TCR beta chain was retrieved from a study of CXCR3-negative and CXCR3-positive naive CD8 T cells. Concerning this clonotype: Its antigen remains unknown.

With 300,000 cells each, the CD8+ T cell subsets were individually sorted in triplicate. In preparing the TRB cDNA libraries, 5' RACE with UMI labels was used. TCRdb re-analyzed the 5' RACE reads; it lists each CDR3 protein once, without DNA. Its clone listing holds 3,000 or so distinct CDR3 sequences. Findings and limits, study-wide: CXCR3-expressing naive cells carried TRB CDR3s more hydrophobic than those of CXCR3-negative naive cells. Comparison of naive CXCR3-negative and CXCR3-positive cells revealed similar TRBV-TRBJ usage, while memory cells differed.

The germline gives CDR1 SQVTM, CDR2 ANQGSEA. CDR3 size: 12 residues. The sequenced material came from naive CXCR3+ CD8+ T cells from blood. The subset denotes: CD45RO-CCR7+CD27+CD95- naive CD8+ T cells expressing CXCR3 (TNR3+). The source is a human donor in good health. Some clones in this sample may be carry-over from other donors' samples. V gene TRBV29-1 combines with J gene TRBJ1-1; without DNA, the TCRdb call of TRBD1 cannot be checked. The CDR3 sequence: CSVRDRQAQAFF.